Given below is one T cell receptor (beta chain) in context. Its antigen is not identified. The sample is drawn from a study of OX40 agonist ivuxolimab in advanced cancers. Points from the study as a whole: Antigen targets of the expanded peripheral T cells went undetermined. Patients who responded partially at 0.1-3.0 mg/kg showed clonal expansion ranking among the lowest.

The CDR3 sequence is 10 residues long. The V end was cut by 5 bases, the J end by 10 bases, with 8 bases between. In germline, CDR1 is MNHEY, CDR2 SMNVEV (reference sequence). TCRdb's copy holds only in-frame clones and misses some; the assay was immunoSEQ multiplex PCR. The sample includes tens of thousands of clones, roughly nine tenths of them seen just once. The specimen was CD4+ or CD8+ T cells sorted from blood, collected in a trial of the OX40 agonist ivuxolimab. The chain links TRBV27 to TRBJ1-1, with D unclear. The TCR comes from an adult with an advanced solid tumor such as melanoma, head and neck, liver or kidney cancer. The CDR3: CASSRGSAFF. The CDR3 nucleotides read TGTGCCAGCAGTCGTGGTTCAGCTTTCTTT.